This entry lists 17 T cell receptor beta chains sequenced from one sample in a study of naive and memory T cell subsets. Their target antigens are unknown. The beta constant-region primer was an equimolar mix of two oligonucleotides covering TRBC1 and TRBC2. Four rounds of PCR amplified the ligated cDNA using nested alpha and beta constant-region primers plus SP2. MiXCR, run by TCRdb on the UMI-ligation and nested PCR reads, gives a single entry per CDR3 protein. Of more than 95,000 distinct CDR3 sequences in the sample, about 14% are singletons; the top ten hold around 2.7%. Study-wide results and caveats: Possibly reflecting memory cells re-expressing CD45RA, a few larger clonotypes occurred in naive repertoires, especially CD8.

The sequenced sample consisted of naive CD8+ T cells from blood. These TCRs come from a human donor in good health.

The chain uses TRBV6-2 or TRBV6-3 and TRBJ1-1; D unclear. Germline V lookup: CDR1 MNHEY, CDR2 SVGEGT. The CDR3 is made up of 12 amino acids. Trimming stripped 2 bases from V and 10 bases from J, with 11 bases between. The CDR3, as DNA: TGTGCCAGCAGTTACGAAGGGATGCGAGCTTTCTTT. Translated: CASSYEGMRAFF.

The chain joins TRBV20-1 to TRBJ2-1; 8 bases agree with TRBD2. The CDR3 contains 15 residues. The germline CDR1 and CDR2 sequences are DFQATT and SNEGSKA (reference sequence). Trimming removed 5 bases from V and 3 bases from J; junction bases left unmatched: 9. The CDR3 loop is CSAPHASGSYNEQFF. CDR3 DNA sequence: TGCAGTGCTCCCCATGCGAGCGGGAGCTACAATGAGCAGTTCTTC.

In its sample, this clonotype was seen a few times. This chain uses TRBV4-3 with TRBJ2-3, with 9 bases fitting TRBD2. Trimming at V came to 3 bases and at J to 1 base, leaving 5 bases not matched to a gene. Looked up from germline, CDR1 is LGHNA and CDR2 is YSLEER. The CDR3 has 16 residues. The CDR3 nucleotides read TGCGCCAGCAGCCACTTAGCGGGAGATGGCACAGATACGCAGTATTTT. Its protein product is CASSHLAGDGTDTQYF.

This clonotype came up a few times. This sequence joins TRBV9 and TRBJ2-7, with D possibly TRBD2 on 5 matching bases. Germline V gives CDR1 SGDLS, CDR2 YYNGEE. With 3 bases removed from V and 4 bases from J, the gap between germline ends came to 20 bases. This CDR3 spans 16 amino acids. Here the CDR3 reads CASSGSGVTGRYEQYF. CDR3 bases: TGTGCCAGCAGCGGATCCGGAGTGACGGGAAGGTACGAGCAGTACTTC.

This clonotype was picked up a small number of times. The V gene is TRBV18, the J gene TRBJ2-7; tentative D call: TRBD2 (5 bases). CDR3 length: 14 amino acids. Trimming left V 4 bases short and J 3 bases short, with 13 bases between. Germline assignment: CDR1 KGHSH and CDR2 LQKENI. This CDR3 reads CASSQVRGFYEQYF. The DNA of the CDR3 is TGTGCCAGCTCACAAGTCCGGGGTTTCTACGAGCAGTACTTC.

This clonotype has at least ten counts. As DNA, the CDR3 is TGCGCCAGCAGCCCTGTGGCGGCCAACGAGCAGTTCTTC. It is translated as CASSPVAANEQFF. The chain uses TRBV4-1 and TRBJ2-1; D not certain. V was pared by 4 bases and J by 10 bases, with 14 bases between. Looked up from germline, CDR1 is MGHRA and CDR2 is YSYEKL. CDR3 length equals 13 residues.

This sequence joins TRBV5-5 and TRBJ2-5; D unresolved. The CDR3 runs to 13 residues. Trimming cost V 4 bases and J 0 bases, with 7 bases left between them. The germline gives CDR1 SGHKS, CDR2 YYEKEE (reference sequence). CDR3 sequence: CASSVRYQETQYF. The CDR3 DNA reads TGTGCCAGCAGCGTTAGGTACCAAGAGACCCAGTACTTC. Looking up the rest from reference TRBV5-5 and TRBJ2-5 gives the full variable domain: DAGVTQSPTHLIKTRGQQVTLRCSPISGHKSVSWYQQVLGQGPQFIFQYYEKEERGRGNFPDRFSARQFPNYSSELNVNALLLGDSALYLCASSVRYQETQYFGPGTRLLVL.

V and J are TRBV27 and TRBJ2-1; 10 nucleotides match TRBD2. Losses at the gene ends were 6 bases for V and 4 bases for J; bases not matched to a gene: 9. Germline V gives CDR1 MNHEY, CDR2 SMNVEV (reference sequence). The CDR3 is made up of 16 amino acids. This CDR3 reads CASSPATSGEYNEQFF. The DNA for the CDR3 is TGTGCCAGCAGCCCAGCCACTAGCGGGGAGTACAATGAGCAGTTCTTC.

The sample holds many counts of this clonotype. The chain employs TRBV12-3 or TRBV12-4 and TRBJ2-3, with D perhaps being TRBD1 or TRBD2 (6 bases each). Trimming removed 8 bases from V and 2 bases from J, with 17 bases in between. The CDR3 totals 15 residues. DNA for the CDR3: TGTGCCAGCTCGTTTGGGGGGACAACCACAGATACGCAGTATTTT. Protein: CASSFGGTTTDTQYF.

The V call is TRBV24-1, the J call TRBJ2-1; TRBD2 agrees at 8 bases. Germline assignment: CDR1 KGHDR and CDR2 SFDVKD. The V gene end was trimmed by 7 bases and the J gene end by 0 bases; junction bases not matched to a gene: 1. The CDR3 has 14 amino acids. CDR3 bases: TGTGCCACCAGCGGGACTAGCTCCTACAATGAGCAGTTCTTC. Residues: CATSGTSSYNEQFF.

This clonotype was seen a few times. The rearrangement links TRBV4-2 to TRBJ1-3; D uncertain. Germline CDR1 reads LGHNA; CDR2 reads YNFKEQ. This CDR3 comprises 15 residues. The V end was cut by 2 bases, the J end by 0 bases, with 8 bases between. This chain's CDR3 is CASSQPKYSGNTIYF. CDR3 coding DNA: TGTGCCAGCAGCCAACCCAAATACTCTGGAAACACCATATATTTT.

The chain recombines TRBV15 with TRBJ1-3; the match to TRBD1 covers 7 bases. Germline V gene sequence: CDR1 LNHNV, CDR2 YYDKDF (reference sequence). V dropped 1 base and J dropped 0; count of bases not matched to a gene: 12. This CDR3 region has 19 residues. The CDR3 DNA reads as TGTGCCACCAGCAGAGCAGGGGGAGACAAGGCGCTCTCTGGAAACACCATATATTTT. It encodes CATSRAGGDKALSGNTIYF. Combining the CDR3 with reference TRBV15 and TRBJ1-3 gives the whole variable domain DAMVIQNPRYQVTQFGKPVTLSCSQTLNHNVMYWYQQKSSQAPKLLFHYYDKDFNNEADTPDNFQSRRPNTSFCFLDIRSPGLGDTAMYLCATSRAGGDKALSGNTIYFGEGSWLTVV.

This clonotype was counted ten times or more. This chain joins TRBV7-9 and TRBJ1-5; D unclear. Germline V gene data show CDR1 as SEHNR and CDR2 as FQNEAQ (reference sequence). The CDR3 consists of 12 residues. V lost 3 bases to trimming and J lost 7 bases, with 7 bases between them. The CDR3 protein is CASSFSGQPQHF. As DNA, the CDR3 is TGTGCCAGCAGCTTTTCCGGGCAGCCCCAGCATTTT. Together with reference TRBV7-9 and TRBJ1-5, the CDR3 gives the full variable domain: DTGVSQNPRHKITKRGQNVTFRCDPISEHNRLYWYRQTLGQGPEFLTYFQNEAQLEKSRLLSDRFSAERPKGSFSTLEIQRTEQGDSAMYLCASSFSGQPQHFGDGTRLSIL.

The chain couples TRBV3-1 to TRBJ2-1, with 7 bases lining up with TRBD2. Germline CDR1 LGHDT, CDR2 YNNKEL (reference sequence). J lost 4 bases, V lost 4 bases, and 13 bases had no gene match. CDR3 size: 17 residues. CDR3 bases: TGTGCCAGCAGCCCCCGTCTGAGGGAGGGCCGGTACAATGAGCAGTTCTTC. Residues: CASSPRLREGRYNEQFF.

This clonotype was found many times. The chain has TRBV6-5 and TRBJ2-3, with 7 nucleotides matching TRBD1. This CDR3 contains 13 residues. Losses at the gene ends were 8 bases for V and 0 bases for J; bases not matched to a gene: 2. Germline V gives CDR1 MNHEY, CDR2 SVGAGI. CDR3 residues: CASGTASTDTQYF. Here the CDR3 DNA reads TGTGCCAGCGGGACAGCGAGCACAGATACGCAGTATTTT.

This clonotype was counted many times. The V call is TRBV7-6, the J call TRBJ1-2; D unclear. Per the germline V gene, CDR1 is SGHVS and CDR2 is FNYEAQ. The ends were cut back, 6 bases at V and 9 bases at J, with 17 bases in the middle. CDR3 length: 13 residues. CDR3 sequence (DNA): TGTGCCAGCAGTCAGACCCGGTCCGATCGCTACACCTTC. It yields the protein CASSQTRSDRYTF.

This clonotype was seen a few times. This sequence joins TRBV6-5 and TRBJ2-7; D perhaps matches TRBD1 (5 bases). The CDR3 runs 14 residues. V dropped 0 bases and J dropped 3 bases, with 9 bases sitting between them. Germline assignment: CDR1 MNHEY and CDR2 SVGAGI. The CDR3 reads CASSYSSRDYEQYF. CDR3 nucleotide sequence: TGTGCCAGCAGTTACTCTTCCAGGGACTACGAGCAGTACTTC.